A single sample is the source of the 15 T cell receptor beta chains below, sequenced in a study of cytomegalovirus exposure and HLA in healthy donors. It was with 60 Vbeta and 13 Jbeta primers that the PCR ran. Method: immunoSEQ multiplex PCR; TCRdb's copy keeps in-frame clones and lacks some. The sample contains 160,000 or so clones, approximately 83% of which appear only once. Sample: PBMCs. These receptors all stem from a woman aged 18-29 years in good health and CMV-seronegative.

The genes are TRBV2 and TRBJ2-3, with unresolved D. The V and J ends lost 5 bases and 0 bases respectively, with 3 bases between them. The CDR3 totals 12 residues. Germline CDR1 SNHLY, CDR2 FYNNEI. CDR3 residues: CASSTSTDTQYF. Here the CDR3 DNA reads TGTGCCAGCAGTACTAGCACAGATACGCAGTATTTT.

This clone was seen a single time. The chain employs TRBV7-2 and TRBJ1-2; no clear D gene. The CDR3 totals 14 residues. Trimming pared 1 base from V and 4 bases from J, leaving 10 bases between. Germline CDR1 SGHTA, CDR2 FQGNSA. Here the CDR3 DNA reads TGTGCCAGCAGCTTAGACGGGAGTCCCTATGGCTACACCTTC. Translating gives CASSLDGSPYGYTF. The variable domain in full, with the rest retrieved from reference TRBV7-2 and TRBJ1-2, is GAGVSQSPSNKVTEKGKDVELRCDPISGHTALYWYRQSLGQGLEFLIYFQGNSAPDKSGLPSDRFSAERTGGSVSTLTIQRTQQEDSAVYLCASSLDGSPYGYTFGSGTRLTVV.

As regards this clone: An end of the junction differs from the germline gene, which may be a read error. The chain has TRBV7-2 and TRBJ2-4; 13 nucleotides agree with TRBD2. Per germline, CDR1 SGHTA and CDR2 FQGNSA. This CDR3 contains 15 residues. CDR3 in DNA: TGTGCCAGCAGCTGGGGACTAGCGGGGTCAAACAGTCAGTACTTC. Its protein is CASSWGLAGSNSQYF.

The rearrangement uses TRBV10-3 and TRBJ1-2, with TRBD1 identical over 7 bases. With 0 bases clipped from V and 4 bases from J, the junction kept 5 bases outside the gene matches. CDR1 is ENHRY and CDR2 is SYGVKD in the germline V gene. The length of the CDR3 is 15 residues. In DNA, the CDR3 is TGTGCCATCAGTGAGTCCTGGGGACAGACCTATGGCTACACCTTC. This translates into CAISESWGQTYGYTF.

The chain recombines TRBV11-2 with TRBJ2-2, with 12 positions matching TRBD2. This CDR3 contains 17 residues. CDR1 SGHAT and CDR2 FQNNGV come from the germline V gene. Trimming at V came to 2 bases and at J to 6 bases, leaving 7 bases not matched to a gene. This CDR3 is CASSLRLAGANAGELFF. The CDR3 DNA reads TGTGCCAGCAGCTTACGACTAGCGGGGGCCAACGCCGGGGAGCTGTTTTTT. Based on the CDR3 plus reference TRBV11-2 and TRBJ2-2, the full variable domain is EAGVAQSPRYKIIEKRQSVAFWCNPISGHATLYWYQQILGQGPKLLIQFQNNGVVDDSQLPKDRFSAERLKGVDSTLKIQPAKLEDSAVYLCASSLRLAGANAGELFFGEGSRLTVL.

The V and J genes are TRBV2 and TRBJ1-1; D gene ambiguous. Germline values: CDR1 SNHLY, CDR2 FYNNEI. The CDR3 runs 13 residues. V lost 6 bases, J lost 0 bases, and 8 bases lay in between. CDR3 sequence (DNA): TGTGCCAGCAGCGCACTTATGAACACTGAAGCTTTCTTT. Translated, it gives CASSALMNTEAFF.

The rearrangement uses TRBV4-2 and TRBJ1-1, with 12 bases identical to TRBD1. This CDR3 is built from 16 residues. Trimming took 5 bases from V and 3 from J; bases not matched to a gene: 7. The germline gives CDR1 LGHNA, CDR2 YNFKEQ. The CDR3 loop is CASSEGGTGGYTEAFF. DNA of the CDR3: TGTGCCAGCAGCGAAGGAGGGACAGGGGGCTACACTGAAGCTTTCTTT.

V usage is TRBV6-4 and J usage is TRBJ2-5; TRBD2 aligns across 7 bases. This CDR3 has 15 residues. The V segment lost 4 bases and the J segment 0 bases; nucleotides outside the gene matches: 5. Germline V gives CDR1 MRHNA, CDR2 SNTAGT. Here the CDR3 reads CASSVRAGNQETQYF. The CDR3, as DNA: TGTGCCAGCAGTGTACGAGCGGGGAACCAAGAGACCCAGTACTTC.

V and J are TRBV7-7 and TRBJ2-2; 7 bases line up with TRBD2. This CDR3 is built from 16 residues. Germline V gives CDR1 SSHAT, CDR2 FNYEAQ (reference sequence). The J segment lost 4 bases and the V segment lost 5 bases, leaving 10 bases of the junction unmatched. DNA of the CDR3: TGTGCCAGCAGCCCCCAGCAGCGGGGCAGCACCGGGGAGCTGTTTTTT. Translating gives CASSPQQRGSTGELFF. The complete variable domain, with remaining parts taken from reference TRBV7-7 and TRBJ2-2, reads GAGVSQSPRYKVTKRGQDVTLRCDPISSHATLYWYQQALGQGPEFLTYFNYEAQPDKSGLPSDRFSAERPEGSISTLTIQRTEQRDSAMYRCASSPQQRGSTGELFFGEGSRLTVL.

This clone was seen a few times. The chain uses TRBV6-6 and TRBJ2-7; tentative D call: TRBD2 (6 bases). Germline loops: CDR1 MNHNY, CDR2 SVGAGI (reference sequence). The CDR3 has 15 amino acids. The V and J ends lost 2 bases and 0 bases respectively, with 11 bases between them. CDR3 nucleotides: TGTGCCAGCAGTTACAGGGCGGGGAGCTCCTACGAGCAGTACTTC. Amino acids: CASSYRAGSSYEQYF.

The chain has TRBV6-1 and TRBJ1-4, with D possibly TRBD1 on 6 matching bases. The CDR3 runs 14 residues. The ends were cut back, 7 bases at V and 4 bases at J, with 13 bases in the middle. CDR1 is MNHNS, CDR2 SASEGT, per germline. This CDR3 reads CASTSRGLNEKLFF. CDR3 sequence (DNA): TGTGCCAGCACCTCCAGGGGCCTTAATGAAAAACTGTTTTTT.

This chain joins TRBV19 and TRBJ1-6, with D maybe TRBD1 (5 bases). The V and J ends lost 7 bases and 3 bases respectively, with 13 bases between them. CDR3 length: 15 residues. The V gene's germline CDR1 is LNHDA and CDR2 SQIVND (reference sequence). CDR3 in amino acids: CASTFDSVYNSPLHF. The CDR3 DNA is TGTGCCAGTACATTTGACAGCGTCTATAATTCACCCCTCCACTTT.

This clone was detected once. CDR3: CASSYVGAGYEQYF. The CDR3 DNA follows: TGTGCCAGCAGTTACGTGGGGGCCGGGTACGAGCAGTACTTC. The V call is TRBV6-5, the J call TRBJ2-7; D possibly corresponds to TRBD1 (6 bases). Trimming cost V 2 bases and J 4 bases, with 12 bases left between them. This CDR3 contains 14 residues. Per germline, CDR1 MNHEY and CDR2 SVGAGI.

This clone showed up just once. This chain joins TRBV19 and TRBJ1-1; no clear D gene. Germline V gene sequence: CDR1 LNHDA, CDR2 SQIVND (reference sequence). V was cut by 7 bases and J by 1 base, with 13 bases left in between. The CDR3 sequence is 14 residues long. The CDR3 DNA follows: TGTGCCAGTAAAGTAGTGGAGAGGAACACTGAAGCTTTCTTT. Translating it yields CASKVVERNTEAFF. Supplemented by reference TRBV19 and TRBJ1-1, the full variable domain reads DGGITQSPKYLFRKEGQNVTLSCEQNLNHDAMYWYRQDPGQGLRLIYYSQIVNDFQKGDIAEGYSVSREKKESFPLTVTSAQKNPTAFYLCASKVVERNTEAFFGQGTRLTVV.

In the case of this clone: The sample contains more than one DNA sequence encoding this CDR3. This sequence joins TRBV2 and TRBJ1-5; D perhaps matches TRBD1 (6 bases). Trimming removed 6 bases at V and 0 bases at J, with 15 bases between. From germline, CDR1 is SNHLY and CDR2 FYNNEI. CDR3 length: 16 amino acids. Here the CDR3 DNA reads TGTGCCAGCAGCGAGGGGACACACTATAGCAATCAGCCCCAGCATTTT. Translation: CASSEGTHYSNQPQHF. The full variable domain, its missing parts supplied by reference TRBV2 and TRBJ1-5, is EPEVTQTPSHQVTQMGQEVILRCVPISNHLYFYWYRQILGQKVEFLVSFYNNEISEKSEIFDDQFSVERPDGSNFTLKIRSTKLEDSAMYFCASSEGTHYSNQPQHFGDGTRLSIL.